This T cell receptor beta chain was identified during a study of cytomegalovirus exposure and HLA in healthy donors. The V end lost 2 bases, the J end lost 2 bases, and 10 bases lay between the germline ends. Germline lookup yields CDR1 MNHEY and CDR2 SVGAGI. The length of the CDR3 is 14 residues. In the PCR, 60 Vbeta and 13 Jbeta primers were used. Assay used: immunoSEQ multiplex PCR; TCRdb lists only in-frame clones, some missing. The data hold about 200,000 clones, with over 75% observed a single time. The source is a woman between 25 and 40 years old in good health and CMV-seronegative. What was sequenced was PBMCs. J is TRBJ2-7 and V is TRBV6-5; D is unresolved. Here the CDR3 DNA reads TGTGCCAGCAGTTACAGTCAGTCCCCCTACGAGCAGTACTTC. Its translation is CASSYSQSPYEQYF.